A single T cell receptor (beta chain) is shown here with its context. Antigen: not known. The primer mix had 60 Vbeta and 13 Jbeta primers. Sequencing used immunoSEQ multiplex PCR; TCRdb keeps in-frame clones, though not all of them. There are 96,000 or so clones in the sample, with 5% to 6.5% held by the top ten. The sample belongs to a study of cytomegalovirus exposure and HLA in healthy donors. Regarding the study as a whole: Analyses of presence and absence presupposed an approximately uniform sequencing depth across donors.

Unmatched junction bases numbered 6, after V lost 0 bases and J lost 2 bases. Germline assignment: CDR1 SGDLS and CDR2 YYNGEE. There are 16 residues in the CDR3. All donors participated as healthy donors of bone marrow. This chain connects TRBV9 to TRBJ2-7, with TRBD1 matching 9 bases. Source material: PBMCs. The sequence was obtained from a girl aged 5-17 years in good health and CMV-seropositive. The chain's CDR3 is CASSVGGTGRAYEQYF. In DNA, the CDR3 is TGTGCCAGCAGCGTAGGGGGGACAGGGAGGGCCTACGAGCAGTACTTC.